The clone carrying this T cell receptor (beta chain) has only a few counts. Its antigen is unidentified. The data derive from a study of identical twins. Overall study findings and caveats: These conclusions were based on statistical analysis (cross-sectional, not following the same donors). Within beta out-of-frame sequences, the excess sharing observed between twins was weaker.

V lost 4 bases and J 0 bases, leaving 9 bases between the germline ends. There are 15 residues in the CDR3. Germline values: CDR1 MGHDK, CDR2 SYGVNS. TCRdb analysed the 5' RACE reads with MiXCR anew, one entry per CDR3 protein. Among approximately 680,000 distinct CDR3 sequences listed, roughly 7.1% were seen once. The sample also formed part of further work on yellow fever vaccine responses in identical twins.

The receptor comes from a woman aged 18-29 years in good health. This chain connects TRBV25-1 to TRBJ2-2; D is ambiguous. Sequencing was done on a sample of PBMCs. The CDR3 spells CASSVGIANTGELFF. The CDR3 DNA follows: TGTGCCAGCAGTGTAGGGATCGCGAACACCGGGGAGCTGTTTTTT.